This is a list of T cell receptor beta chains from one sample in a study of blood T cells in healthy people across ages. Each CDR3 protein gets one entry after TCRdb re-called the 5' RACE reads with MiXCR. The sample lists some 760,000 distinct CDR3 sequences, approximately 25% occurring once. The same specimen was also included in a second study, on T cells of mothers and their children.

Sequenced sample: blood. The receptors come from a boy younger than 18 in good health. CDR3s include the opening cysteine and the closing phenylalanine or tryptophan. Each record gives: CDR3 protein, CDR3 DNA, clone size, J gene, V gene, D gene. A D gene is named only where the DNA matches it firmly. Expanded clones are given a class, and other clones once, few, many or no size at all.

CDR3aa: CASSPRRVSYEQYF
CDR3nt: TGTGCCAGTAGCCCTCGTCGGGTTTCCTACGAGCAGTACTTC
abundance: few
j_gene: TRBJ2-7
v_gene: TRBV13
d_gene: -

CDR3aa: CSARDLAGTSYEQYF
CDR3nt: TGCAGTGCTAGAGATTTAGCAGGGACCTCCTACGAGCAGTACTTC
abundance: few
j_gene: TRBJ2-7
v_gene: TRBV20-1
d_gene: -

CDR3aa: CSARRMAASSYEQYF
CDR3nt: TGCAGTGCTAGGAGGATGGCGGCTAGCTCCTACGAGCAGTACTTC
abundance: few
j_gene: TRBJ2-7
v_gene: TRBV20-1
d_gene: -

CDR3aa: CSAPTSGQTQYF
CDR3nt: TGCAGTGCCCCGACTAGCGGTCAGACCCAGTACTTC
abundance: few
j_gene: TRBJ2-5
v_gene: TRBV20-1
d_gene: TRBD2

CDR3aa: CASSARFNEKLFF
CDR3nt: TGTGCCAGCAGTGCCAGGTTTAATGAAAAACTGTTTTTT
abundance: -
j_gene: TRBJ1-4
v_gene: TRBV12-3/TRBV12-4
d_gene: -

CDR3aa: CSVVQGIRTDTQYF
CDR3nt: TGCAGCGTTGTGCAGGGAATACGGACAGATACGCAGTATTTT
abundance: once
j_gene: TRBJ2-3
v_gene: TRBV29-1
d_gene: -

CDR3aa: CASSSRDNTEAFF
CDR3nt: TGTGCCAGCAGCTCTCGGGACAACACTGAAGCTTTCTTT
abundance: -
j_gene: TRBJ1-1
v_gene: TRBV4-2
d_gene: -

CDR3aa: CASIHLPIAGGEGNEQFF
CDR3nt: TGTGCCAGCATCCACCTTCCCATAGCGGGGGGGGAGGGCAATGAGCAGTTCTTC
abundance: -
j_gene: TRBJ2-1
v_gene: TRBV2
d_gene: TRBD2

CDR3aa: CASSLVGAGFREQYF
CDR3nt: TGTGCCAGCAGTTTAGTTGGCGCAGGGTTCCGCGAGCAGTACTTC
abundance: -
j_gene: TRBJ2-7
v_gene: TRBV12-3/TRBV12-4
d_gene: -

CDR3aa: CASRLTGVYEQYF
CDR3nt: TGTGCCAGCAGATTGACAGGCGTCTACGAGCAGTACTTC
abundance: few
j_gene: TRBJ2-7
v_gene: TRBV27
d_gene: -

CDR3aa: CAGGLAGGPYTDTQYF
CDR3nt: TGTGCCGGCGGACTAGCGGGAGGGCCTTACACAGATACGCAGTATTTT
abundance: -
j_gene: TRBJ2-3
v_gene: TRBV2
d_gene: TRBD2

CDR3aa: CASSQGGGALEATDTQYF
CDR3nt: TGTGCCAGCAGCCAAGGTGGGGGGGCCCTGGAGGCCACAGATACGCAGTATTTT
abundance: -
j_gene: TRBJ2-3
v_gene: TRBV4-2
d_gene: -

CDR3aa: CASSFDTLTDTQYF
CDR3nt: TGTGCCAGCAGCTTTGACACACTCACAGATACGCAGTATTTT
abundance: few
j_gene: TRBJ2-3
v_gene: TRBV7-9
d_gene: -

CDR3aa: CASSLEDGASTDTQYF
CDR3nt: TGTGCCAGCAGCTTAGAGGACGGGGCAAGCACAGATACGCAGTATTTT
abundance: few
j_gene: TRBJ2-3
v_gene: TRBV7-2
d_gene: -

CDR3aa: CASSLEGGREQFF
CDR3nt: TGTGCCAGCAGCTTGGAAGGGGGCCGGGAGCAGTTCTTC
abundance: -
j_gene: TRBJ2-1
v_gene: TRBV7-3
d_gene: TRBD1

CDR3aa: CASSPGTGEYGYTF
CDR3nt: TGTGCCAGCAGCCCCGGGACAGGGGAGTATGGCTACACCTTC
abundance: -
j_gene: TRBJ1-2
v_gene: TRBV6-5
d_gene: TRBD1

CDR3aa: CATSQGRDGELFF
CDR3nt: TGTGCCACCAGTCAAGGCAGGGACGGGGAGCTGTTTTTT
abundance: -
j_gene: TRBJ2-2
v_gene: TRBV15
d_gene: -

CDR3aa: CASTVGTGLKTQYF
CDR3nt: TGTGCCAGCACGGTCGGGACGGGGTTGAAGACCCAGTACTTC
abundance: few
j_gene: TRBJ2-5
v_gene: TRBV6-1
d_gene: -

CDR3aa: CSFSAGDRSYEQYF
CDR3nt: TGCAGCTTTTCTGCGGGAGACAGGTCCTACGAGCAGTACTTC
abundance: -
j_gene: TRBJ2-7
v_gene: TRBV29-1
d_gene: -

CDR3aa: CSAWTSGAEQFF
CDR3nt: TGCAGTGCTTGGACTAGCGGCGCTGAGCAGTTCTTC
abundance: -
j_gene: TRBJ2-1
v_gene: TRBV20-1
d_gene: TRBD2

CDR3aa: CASRSWVVNTEAFF
CDR3nt: TGTGCCAGCAGATCCTGGGTAGTGAACACTGAAGCTTTCTTT
abundance: -
j_gene: TRBJ1-1
v_gene: TRBV2
d_gene: -

CDR3aa: CASTGAGQPQHF
CDR3nt: TGTGCCAGCACAGGGGCGGGTCAGCCCCAGCATTTT
abundance: few
j_gene: TRBJ1-5
v_gene: TRBV12-3/TRBV12-4
d_gene: -

CDR3aa: CASSPSGRNNEHFF
CDR3nt: TGCGCCAGCAGCCCCAGCGGGAGAAACAATGAGCACTTCTTC
abundance: -
j_gene: TRBJ2-5
v_gene: TRBV4-1
d_gene: TRBD2

CDR3aa: CASSDSGRGLHQFF
CDR3nt: TGTGCCAGCAGTGACTCGGGCAGGGGATTACACCAGTTCTTC
abundance: -
j_gene: TRBJ2-1
v_gene: TRBV6-4
d_gene: -

CDR3aa: CASSLGLVMANEKLFF
CDR3nt: TGTGCCAGCAGTTTAGGGTTGGTCATGGCTAATGAAAAACTGTTTTTT
abundance: -
j_gene: TRBJ1-4
v_gene: TRBV28
d_gene: -

CDR3aa: CSAKVGGTSGETQYF
CDR3nt: TGCAGTGCTAAGGTTGGCGGGACTTCGGGGGAGACCCAGTACTTC
abundance: few
j_gene: TRBJ2-5
v_gene: TRBV20-1
d_gene: -

CDR3aa: CASSPVLAGGKETQYF
CDR3nt: TGTGCCAGCAGTCCCGTCCTAGCGGGAGGAAAAGAGACCCAGTACTTC
abundance: -
j_gene: TRBJ2-5
v_gene: TRBV28
d_gene: TRBD2

CDR3aa: CASSPWDNQETQYF
CDR3nt: TGTGCCAGCAGCCCCTGGGACAACCAAGAGACCCAGTACTTC
abundance: once
j_gene: TRBJ2-5
v_gene: TRBV7-2
d_gene: -

CDR3aa: CASSQVRSEKLFF
CDR3nt: TGTGCCAGCAGCCAAGTTCGAAGCGAAAAACTGTTTTTT
abundance: -
j_gene: TRBJ1-4
v_gene: TRBV3-1
d_gene: -

CDR3aa: CSASPTGFIYEQYF
CDR3nt: TGCAGTGCTAGTCCGACAGGGTTCATCTACGAGCAGTACTTC
abundance: -
j_gene: TRBJ2-7
v_gene: TRBV20-1
d_gene: TRBD1

CDR3aa: CASSYPGGEETQYF
CDR3nt: TGCGCCAGCAGCTACCCTGGAGGGGAGGAGACCCAGTACTTC
abundance: -
j_gene: TRBJ2-5
v_gene: TRBV5-1
d_gene: -

CDR3aa: CASSLVRQSEQFF
CDR3nt: TGTGCCAGCAGCTTAGTTCGACAGTCTGAGCAGTTCTTC
abundance: -
j_gene: TRBJ2-1
v_gene: TRBV7-3
d_gene: -

CDR3aa: CASREEEFEQYF
CDR3nt: TGTGCCAGCAGGGAGGAGGAATTCGAGCAGTACTTC
abundance: -
j_gene: TRBJ2-7
v_gene: TRBV28
d_gene: -

CDR3aa: CSARDPPLNEQFF
CDR3nt: TGCAGTGCTAGAGATCCTCCTCTTAATGAGCAGTTCTTC
abundance: few
j_gene: TRBJ2-1
v_gene: TRBV20-1
d_gene: -

CDR3aa: CASSQAGGTSGSAYEQYF
CDR3nt: TGCGCCAGCAGCCAAGCCGGGGGGACTAGCGGGAGTGCGTACGAGCAGTACTTC
abundance: -
j_gene: TRBJ2-7
v_gene: TRBV4-1
d_gene: TRBD2

CDR3aa: CASRDPLSNTEAFF
CDR3nt: TGTGCCAGCAGGGACCCTCTATCAAACACTGAAGCTTTCTTT
abundance: -
j_gene: TRBJ1-1
v_gene: TRBV2
d_gene: -

CDR3aa: CASSLLTSYEQFF
CDR3nt: TGTGCCAGCAGCTTACTGACTAGCTATGAGCAGTTCTTC
abundance: -
j_gene: TRBJ2-1
v_gene: TRBV7-9
d_gene: TRBD2

CDR3aa: CASSFRFSSGEQYF
CDR3nt: TGTGCCAGCAGCTTTCGGTTTAGTAGCGGCGAGCAGTACTTC
abundance: few
j_gene: TRBJ2-7
v_gene: TRBV7-2
d_gene: -

CDR3aa: CASSLVGSGIQYF
CDR3nt: TGTGCCAGCAGCTTAGTAGGATCGGGCATTCAGTACTTC
abundance: few
j_gene: TRBJ2-4
v_gene: TRBV7-2
d_gene: -

CDR3aa: CSARDWGGIDTQYF
CDR3nt: TGCAGTGCTAGAGATTGGGGGGGAATAGATACGCAGTATTTT
abundance: few
j_gene: TRBJ2-3
v_gene: TRBV20-1
d_gene: TRBD2

CDR3aa: CASSLGDSEQFF
CDR3nt: TGTGCCAGCAGTTTAGGAGATTCGGAGCAGTTCTTC
abundance: -
j_gene: TRBJ2-1
v_gene: TRBV28
d_gene: -

CDR3aa: CSVLTTNLANTGELFF
CDR3nt: TGCAGTGTTCTGACTACCAACCTAGCAAACACCGGGGAGCTGTTTTTT
abundance: -
j_gene: TRBJ2-2
v_gene: TRBV20-1
d_gene: -

CDR3aa: CASSLDGYTEAFF
CDR3nt: TGCGCCAGCAGTTTAGACGGATACACTGAAGCCTTCTTT
abundance: few
j_gene: TRBJ1-1
v_gene: TRBV12-3/TRBV12-4
d_gene: -

CDR3aa: CSVVGQGAGELFF
CDR3nt: TGCAGCGTTGTTGGGCAGGGTGCCGGGGAGCTGTTTTTT
abundance: few
j_gene: TRBJ2-2
v_gene: TRBV29-1
d_gene: -

CDR3aa: CASSSWTGSYEQYF
CDR3nt: TGTGCCAGCAGTTCTTGGACAGGGTCCTACGAGCAGTACTTC
abundance: few
j_gene: TRBJ2-7
v_gene: TRBV6-5
d_gene: TRBD1

CDR3aa: CASSLEAAHEQYF
CDR3nt: TGCGCCAGCAGCTTGGAGGCAGCCCACGAGCAGTACTTC
abundance: few
j_gene: TRBJ2-7
v_gene: TRBV5-1
d_gene: -

CDR3aa: CASSSGLAGVETQYF
CDR3nt: TGTGCCAGCAGCTCGGGACTAGCGGGAGTAGAGACCCAGTACTTC
abundance: many
j_gene: TRBJ2-5
v_gene: TRBV7-9
d_gene: TRBD2

CDR3aa: CASSQGRDDYGYTF
CDR3nt: TGCGCCAGCAGCCAAGGACGGGACGACTATGGCTACACCTTC
abundance: -
j_gene: TRBJ1-2
v_gene: TRBV4-3
d_gene: -